This T cell receptor beta chain came from a study of blood T cell repertoires in COVID-19. Study as a whole: COVID-19 samples, acute and convalescent, were from the United States, Italy and Spain.

V was pared by 3 bases and J by 2 bases, with 1 base of the junction left unmatched. The CDR3 has 14 amino acids. CDR1 and CDR2 from the germline V gene are SGHNT and YENEEA. Sequenced by immunoSEQ multiplex PCR; TCRdb stores in-frame clones only, minus some. The table records about 310,000 clones, about 90% of them present only once. Sequenced input: peripheral blood. This sequence originates from a woman between 50 and 59 years old who had recovered from COVID-19. The chain has TRBV11-3 and TRBJ2-1; 7 bases are shared with TRBD2. The CDR3 protein is CASSLGGAYNEQFF. For the CDR3, the DNA is TGTGCCAGCAGCTTGGGGGGGGCCTACAATGAGCAGTTCTTC.